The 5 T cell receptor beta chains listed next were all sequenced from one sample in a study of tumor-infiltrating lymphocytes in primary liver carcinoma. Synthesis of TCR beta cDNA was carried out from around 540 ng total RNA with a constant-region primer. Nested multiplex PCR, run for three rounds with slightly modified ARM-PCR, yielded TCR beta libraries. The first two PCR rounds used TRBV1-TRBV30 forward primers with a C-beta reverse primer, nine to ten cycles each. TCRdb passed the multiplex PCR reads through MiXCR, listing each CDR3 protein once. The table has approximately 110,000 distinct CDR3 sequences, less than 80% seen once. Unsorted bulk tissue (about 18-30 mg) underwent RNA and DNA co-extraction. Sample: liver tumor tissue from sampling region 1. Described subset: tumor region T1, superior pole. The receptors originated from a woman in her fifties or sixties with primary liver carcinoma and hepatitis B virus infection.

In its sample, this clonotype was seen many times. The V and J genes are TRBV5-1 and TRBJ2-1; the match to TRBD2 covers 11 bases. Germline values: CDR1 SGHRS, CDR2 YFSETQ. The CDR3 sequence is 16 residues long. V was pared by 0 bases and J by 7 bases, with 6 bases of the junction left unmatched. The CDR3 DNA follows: TGCGCCAGCAGCTTGGGCGGTACTAGCGGGGGTAATGAGCAGTTCTTC. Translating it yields CASSLGGTSGGNEQFF.

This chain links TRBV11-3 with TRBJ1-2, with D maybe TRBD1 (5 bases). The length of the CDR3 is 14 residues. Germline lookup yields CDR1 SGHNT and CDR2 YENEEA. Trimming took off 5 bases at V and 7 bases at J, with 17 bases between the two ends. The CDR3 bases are TGTGCCAGCAGCCAAGAGGGGAGTAAAGGTGGCTACACCTTC. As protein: CASSQEGSKGGYTF.

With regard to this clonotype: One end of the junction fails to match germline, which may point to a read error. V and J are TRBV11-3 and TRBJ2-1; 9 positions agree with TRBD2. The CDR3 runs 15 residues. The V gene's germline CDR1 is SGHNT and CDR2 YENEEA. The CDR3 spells CASSLSAGGYNEQFF. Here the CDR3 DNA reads TGTGCTAGCAGCCTCAGTGCGGGAGGGTACAATGAGCAGTTCTTC.

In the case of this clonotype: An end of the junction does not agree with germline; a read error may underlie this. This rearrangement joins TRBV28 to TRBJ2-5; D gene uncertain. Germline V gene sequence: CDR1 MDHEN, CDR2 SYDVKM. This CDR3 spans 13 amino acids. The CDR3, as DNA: TGTGCCTGCAGTCCTGGGTCTCAAGAGACTCAGTACTTC. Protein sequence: CACSPGSQETQYF.

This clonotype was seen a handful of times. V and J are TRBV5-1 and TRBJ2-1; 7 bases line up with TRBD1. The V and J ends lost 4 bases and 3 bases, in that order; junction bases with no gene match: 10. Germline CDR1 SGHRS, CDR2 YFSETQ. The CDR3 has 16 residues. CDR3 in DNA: TGCGCCAGCAGCCCAAACGACAGGGTAGGCTACAATGAGCAGTTCTTC. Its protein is CASSPNDRVGYNEQFF.